The entry below gives a single TCR beta chain sequence along with its context. Its antigen remains unknown. Study outcomes and limitations: The larger cohort examined one V-J beta rearrangement, not whole repertoires. Tumor Tregs overlapped most with tumor, then blood, naive CD4+ cells. In terms of TCR gene usage, tumor memory CD4+ T cells clustered together with blood and lymph node memory CD4+ cells, as well as with lymph node naive CD4+ cells.

Each CDR3 protein is one row after TCRdb ran MiXCR on the 5' RACE reads. Among 52,000 or so distinct CDR3 sequences listed, under 25% were seen once. Germline V CDR1 and CDR2: SGHNT, YYREEE (reference sequence). The CDR3 loop spans 14 amino acids. V shed 5 bases and J shed 5 bases, with 17 bases lying between them. Treg sorting used a CD4+CD25+CD127-/low gate. The TCR sequence derives from a female donor with breast cancer. V is TRBV5-4 and J is TRBJ2-7, with D unresolved. Sequenced input: tumor-infiltrating Tregs sorted from the breast tumor. The CDR3, as DNA: TGTGCCAGCAGAATTGCACTGGGCAGAGACGAGCAGTACTTC. As protein: CASRIALGRDEQYF.